The rows below give T cell receptor beta chains drawn from one sample of a study of beta chain features in type 1 diabetes. This table comes from immunoSEQ multiplex PCR, and its TCRdb copy is limited to in-frame clones, with some not included. Of 600,000 or so clones in the sample, over 12% are singletons; the top ten hold roughly 0.04%. What was sequenced was naive CD4+ T cells from blood. The receptors here all came from a man in his late teens or twenties with type 1 diabetes. The CDR3 runs from the conserved cysteine through the conserved F or W. The D gene is left open where the match is weak. The size field is filled for only some rows; it gives once, few, many or a size class.

cdr3_nt | cdr3_aa | d_call | j_call | v_call | clone_size
TGTGCCAGCAGTGATGTGGGGGGCGCGTACACTGAAGCTTTCTTT | CASSDVGGAYTEAFF | NA | TRBJ1-1 | TRBV2 | NA
TGTGCCAGCAGCTTCGAGACAGGGAATGGCTACACCTTC | CASSFETGNGYTF | TRBD1 | TRBJ1-2 | TRBV7-6 | few
TGTGCCAGCGGTGACAGAACGAACACCGGGGAGCTGTTTTTT | CASGDRTNTGELFF | NA | TRBJ2-2 | TRBV2 | few
TGTGCCAGCGGGGGACCCTATGGCTACACCTTC | CASGGPYGYTF | NA | TRBJ1-2 | TRBV28 | NA
TGTGCCAGCAGTCGGGACAGGCCTGGCTATGGCTACACCTTC | CASSRDRPGYGYTF | TRBD1 | TRBJ1-2 | TRBV14 | few
TGTGCCAGCAGCCCCCCCAGGGCCCCCTACGAGCAGTACTTC | CASSPPRAPYEQYF | NA | TRBJ2-7 | TRBV7-9 | few
TGTGCCAGCAGTTACTCGTCGGCTAGGGGCTATGGCTACACCTTC | CASSYSSARGYGYTF | NA | TRBJ1-2 | TRBV6-6 | NA
TGTGCCAGCAGTGAGTTCTTTGGACAGAACCCGTTCTTC | CASSEFFGQNPFF | NA | TRBJ2-1 | TRBV2 | few
TGTGCCAGCAGCGTAAGTGACTCCTATAATTCACCCCTCCACTTT | CASSVSDSYNSPLHF | NA | TRBJ1-6 | TRBV9 | few
TGCAGCGTTGGGGACCAAGAGACCCAGTACTTC | CSVGDQETQYF | NA | TRBJ2-5 | TRBV29-1 | few
TGTGCCAGCAGTGAGCCCCCTCAGCCCCAGCATTTT | CASSEPPQPQHF | NA | TRBJ1-5 | TRBV2 | NA
TGTGCCAGCAGCGGACAGGTGCACACAGATACGCAGTATTTT | CASSGQVHTDTQYF | NA | TRBJ2-3 | TRBV9 | few
TGTGCCAGCAGCCAGACAGATGAGCCCCAGCATTTT | CASSQTDEPQHF | NA | TRBJ1-5 | TRBV28 | NA
TGCGCCAGCAGTATACGGCCCGGGACAGGGGAAGAGACCCAGTACTTC | CASSIRPGTGEETQYF | TRBD1 | TRBJ2-5 | TRBV5-1 | few
TGTGCCAGCACGCGAGGAGGTTACGAGCAGTACTTC | CASTRGGYEQYF | NA | TRBJ2-7 | TRBV28 | few
TGTGCCAGCAGCCCAACCGCACTCTCCTACGAGCAGTACTTC | CASSPTALSYEQYF | NA | TRBJ2-7 | TRBV7-9 | few
TGCGCCAGCAGTTTAGCTAGCGGGAGTAATGAGCAGTTCTTC | CASSLASGSNEQFF | TRBD2 | TRBJ2-1 | TRBV5-1 | NA
TGTGCCAGCGGGGAATTTGGGACTGATGATACGCAGTATTTT | CASGEFGTDDTQYF | NA | TRBJ2-3 | TRBV6-5 | NA
TGTGCCAGCAGCTTAAGGGACAGGGGCTCTCGGGAGCAGTACTTC | CASSLRDRGSREQYF | TRBD1 | TRBJ2-7 | TRBV5-4 | NA
TGTGCCAGCAGCCAAGATAGGGGGCGCGACACCGGGGAGCTGTTTTTT | CASSQDRGRDTGELFF | TRBD1 | TRBJ2-2 | TRBV14 | few
TGTGCCAGCAGCTTGGGAACGGGACAGGGTTTACAAGAGACCCAGTACTTC | CASSLGTGQGLQETQYF | TRBD1 | TRBJ2-5 | TRBV7-9 | few
TGTGCCAGCAGTTTATTAGATTCACCCCTCCACTTT | CASSLLDSPLHF | NA | TRBJ1-6 | TRBV28 | NA
TGTGCCAGCAGTCGGACGGAAGAGACCCAGTACTTC | CASSRTEETQYF | NA | TRBJ2-5 | TRBV7-9 | few
TGCGCCAGCAGCCTACACCGGGACAGGGCTGGCTACACCTTC | CASSLHRDRAGYTF | TRBD1 | TRBJ1-2 | TRBV4-3 | few
TGTGCCACCAGCAGAGTAATACAGGGTAGTACTGAAGCTTTCTTT | CATSRVIQGSTEAFF | NA | TRBJ1-1 | TRBV15 | NA
TGTGCCAGCTCACCACGGTCCAGCCAAAGCAATCAGCCCCAGCATTTT | CASSPRSSQSNQPQHF | NA | TRBJ1-5 | TRBV18 | NA
TGTGCCAGCAGCCTACAAACGGGGGCCCAGCCCCAGCATTTT | CASSLQTGAQPQHF | NA | TRBJ1-5 | TRBV7-8 | few
TGCGCCAGCAGCCAAGAATATAGCGGATCCTACGAGCAGTACTTC | CASSQEYSGSYEQYF | NA | TRBJ2-7 | TRBV4-3 | few
TGTGCCAGCAGGGGGGGACTAGCGGGCTCCTACGAGCAGTACTTC | CASRGGLAGSYEQYF | TRBD2 | TRBJ2-7 | TRBV27 | NA
TGTGCCAGCAGCCGCGGCCACTTCTATGGCTACACCTTC | CASSRGHFYGYTF | NA | TRBJ1-2 | TRBV7-2 | few
TGTGCCAGCAGCTTAGCACAGGGGGCTAACGAGCAGTACTTC | CASSLAQGANEQYF | TRBD1 | TRBJ2-7 | TRBV7-9 | NA
TGTGCCAGCAGCCCATCTTCGGTACGGGAGAACACTGAAGCTTTCTTT | CASSPSSVRENTEAFF | NA | TRBJ1-1 | TRBV7-2 | NA
TGTGCCAGCAGTTTCCCAGGGGTCACTGAAGCTTTCTTT | CASSFPGVTEAFF | NA | TRBJ1-1 | TRBV6-5 | few
TGTGCCAGCAGTTTTTGGCACAGCAGCCAAGAGACCCAGTACTTC | CASSFWHSSQETQYF | NA | TRBJ2-5 | TRBV27 | NA
TGTGCCAGCAGCTTATTTTACGGGACAAGCTACGAGCAGTACTTC | CASSLFYGTSYEQYF | NA | TRBJ2-7 | TRBV11-3 | NA
TGTGCCTTGGGGGGAGGTGAGCAGTTCTTC | CALGGGEQFF | NA | TRBJ2-1 | TRBV11-2 | few
TGTGCCTGGAGTGCCGTCTCTGGGGCCAACGTCCTGACTTTC | CAWSAVSGANVLTF | NA | TRBJ2-6 | TRBV30 | few
TGTGCCAGCAGCACCCGCCGGGACAGCACTAACTATGGCTACACCTTC | CASSTRRDSTNYGYTF | TRBD1 | TRBJ1-2 | TRBV11-2 | NA
TGTGCCAGCAGCTTCACGGTTGCGGGGAAAACTACCTTC | CASSFTVAGKTTF | NA | TRBJ1-2 | TRBV11-2 | few
TGTGCCTGGAGTCCCCGGACAGGGATAACCGGGGAGCTGTTTTTT | CAWSPRTGITGELFF | TRBD1 | TRBJ2-2 | TRBV30 | NA
TGTGCCAGCAGCTTGACGCCTTTTCAAGAGACCCAGTACTTC | CASSLTPFQETQYF | NA | TRBJ2-5 | TRBV5-4 | NA
TGTGCCAGCAGTTCACCGACATCCATGAACACTGAAGCTTTCTTT | CASSSPTSMNTEAFF | NA | TRBJ1-1 | TRBV6-5 | few